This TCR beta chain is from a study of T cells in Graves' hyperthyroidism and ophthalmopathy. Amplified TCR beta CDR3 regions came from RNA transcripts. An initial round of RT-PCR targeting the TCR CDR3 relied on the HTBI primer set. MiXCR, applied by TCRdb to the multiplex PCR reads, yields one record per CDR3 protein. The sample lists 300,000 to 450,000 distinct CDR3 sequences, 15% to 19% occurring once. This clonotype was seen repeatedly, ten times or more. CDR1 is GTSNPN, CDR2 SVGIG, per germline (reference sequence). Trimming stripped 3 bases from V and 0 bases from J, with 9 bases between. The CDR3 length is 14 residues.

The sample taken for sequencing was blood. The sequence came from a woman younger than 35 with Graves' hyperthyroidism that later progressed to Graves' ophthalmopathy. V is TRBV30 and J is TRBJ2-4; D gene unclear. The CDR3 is CAWSAGLAKNIQYF. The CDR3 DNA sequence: TGTGCCTGGAGCGCTGGGTTAGCCAAAAACATTCAGTACTTC.